This T cell receptor (beta chain) comes out of a study of blood T cell repertoires in COVID-19. Study-wide context: In each case, the material was cDNA or gDNA derived from T cells, B-cell-depleted T cells, or PBMCs.

The CDR3 spans 20 residues. CDR1 is LGHNA, CDR2 YSLEER, per germline. Trimming cost V 0 bases and J 0 bases; bases outside gene matches: 15. As processed by the authors: The authors estimated nucleated cell counts from reference gene primer amplification. TCRdb's copy holds only in-frame clones and misses some; the assay was immunoSEQ multiplex PCR. That table is the source of V, J and clone size, and D and trimming were worked out from the DNA. This repertoire shows 68,000 or so clones, around 91% found once; its top ten account for approximately 2.7%. Sequencing was performed on peripheral blood. V and J are TRBV4-3 and TRBJ2-3, with 7 bases aligning to TRBD1. This clonotype was obtained from a man aged 45-65 years with acute or convalescent COVID-19. CDR3 DNA: TGCGCCAGCAGCCAAGATCTGCTATTGGAAGGGACAGAGAGCACAGATACGCAGTATTTT. Its translation: CASSQDLLLEGTESTDTQYF.